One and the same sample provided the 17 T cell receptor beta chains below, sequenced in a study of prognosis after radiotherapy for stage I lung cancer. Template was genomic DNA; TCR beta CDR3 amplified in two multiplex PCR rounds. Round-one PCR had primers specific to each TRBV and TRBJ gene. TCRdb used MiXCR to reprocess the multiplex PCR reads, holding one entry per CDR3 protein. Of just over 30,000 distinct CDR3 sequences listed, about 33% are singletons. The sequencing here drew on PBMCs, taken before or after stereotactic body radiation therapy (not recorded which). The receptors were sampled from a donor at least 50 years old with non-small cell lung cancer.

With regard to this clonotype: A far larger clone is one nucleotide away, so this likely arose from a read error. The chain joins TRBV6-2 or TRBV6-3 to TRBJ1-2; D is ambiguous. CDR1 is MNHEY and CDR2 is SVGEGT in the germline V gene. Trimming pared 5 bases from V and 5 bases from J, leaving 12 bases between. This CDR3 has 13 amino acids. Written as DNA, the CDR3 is TGTGCCAGCAGTCCCTGGACGGATTATGGCTACACCTTC. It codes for CASSPWTDYGYTF.

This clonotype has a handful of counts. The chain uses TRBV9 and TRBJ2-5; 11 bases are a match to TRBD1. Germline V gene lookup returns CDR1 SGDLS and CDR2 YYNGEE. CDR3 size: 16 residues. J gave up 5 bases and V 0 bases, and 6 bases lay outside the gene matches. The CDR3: CASSVEGQGVLETQYF. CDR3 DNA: TGTGCCAGCAGCGTAGAGGGACAGGGGGTTTTGGAGACCCAGTACTTC.

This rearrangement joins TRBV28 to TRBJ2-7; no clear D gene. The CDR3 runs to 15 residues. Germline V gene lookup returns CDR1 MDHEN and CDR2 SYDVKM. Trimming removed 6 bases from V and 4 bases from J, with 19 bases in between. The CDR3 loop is CASSSENSPIYEQYF. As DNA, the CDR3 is TGTGCCAGCAGCTCCGAGAACTCTCCGATATACGAGCAGTACTTC.

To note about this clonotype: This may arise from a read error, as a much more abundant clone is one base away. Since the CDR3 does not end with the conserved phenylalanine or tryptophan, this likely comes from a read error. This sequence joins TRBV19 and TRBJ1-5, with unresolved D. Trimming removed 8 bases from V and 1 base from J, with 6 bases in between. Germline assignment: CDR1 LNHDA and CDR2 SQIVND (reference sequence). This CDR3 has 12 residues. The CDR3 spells CASSRSNQPQHL. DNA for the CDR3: TGTGCCAGTTCCCGAAGCAATCAGCCCCAGCATCTT.

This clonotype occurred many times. The CDR3, as DNA: TGTGCCAGCCGAACCAATGGGGAGCTGTTTTTT. It encodes CASRTNGELFF. The rearrangement uses TRBV6-1 and TRBJ2-2; D call uncertain. The CDR3 is 11 amino acids. V lost 8 bases and J lost 8, with 9 bases in between. Germline lookup yields CDR1 MNHNS and CDR2 SASEGT.

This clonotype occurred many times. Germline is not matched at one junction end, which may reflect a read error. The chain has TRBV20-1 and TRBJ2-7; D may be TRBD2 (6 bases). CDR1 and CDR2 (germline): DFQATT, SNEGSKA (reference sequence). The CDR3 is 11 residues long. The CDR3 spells CSARGTIEEYF. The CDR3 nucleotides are TGCAGTGCTAGAGGGACTATCGAGGAGTACTTC.

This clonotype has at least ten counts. CDR3 region: CSVVGSSYGYTF. DNA of the CDR3: TGCAGCGTTGTGGGGAGCTCCTATGGCTACACCTTC. The gene calls are TRBV29-1 and TRBJ1-2; D remains ambiguous. From germline, CDR1 is SQVTM and CDR2 ANQGSEA. Trimming stripped 4 bases from V and 4 bases from J, with 10 bases between. CDR3 length: 12 residues.

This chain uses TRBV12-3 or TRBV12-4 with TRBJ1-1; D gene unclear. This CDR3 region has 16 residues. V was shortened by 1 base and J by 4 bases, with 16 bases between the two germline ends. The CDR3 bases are TGTGCCAGCAGTTTAGGTGACGGAGGGCCGTTCACTGAAGCTTTCTTT. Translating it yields CASSLGDGGPFTEAFF.

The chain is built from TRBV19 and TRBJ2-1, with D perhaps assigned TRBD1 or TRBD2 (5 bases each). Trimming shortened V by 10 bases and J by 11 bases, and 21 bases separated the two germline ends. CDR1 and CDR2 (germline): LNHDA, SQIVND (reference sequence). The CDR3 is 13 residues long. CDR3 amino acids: CATTNGAWGKQFF. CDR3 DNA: TGTGCCACAACGAACGGGGCTTGGGGAAAGCAGTTCTTC.

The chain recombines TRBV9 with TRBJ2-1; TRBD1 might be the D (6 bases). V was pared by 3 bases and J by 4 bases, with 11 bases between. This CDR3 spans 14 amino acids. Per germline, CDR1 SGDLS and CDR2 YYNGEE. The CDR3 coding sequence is TGTGCCAGCAGCGAGGGGGATTTTTACAATGAGCAGTTCTTC. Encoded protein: CASSEGDFYNEQFF.

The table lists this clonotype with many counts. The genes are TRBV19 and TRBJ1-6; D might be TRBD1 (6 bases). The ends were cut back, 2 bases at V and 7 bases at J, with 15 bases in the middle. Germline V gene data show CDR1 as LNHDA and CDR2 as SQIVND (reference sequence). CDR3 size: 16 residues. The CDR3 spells CASSIPAPGENSPLHF. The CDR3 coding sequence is TGTGCCAGTAGTATACCGGCGCCAGGGGAGAATTCACCCCTCCACTTT.

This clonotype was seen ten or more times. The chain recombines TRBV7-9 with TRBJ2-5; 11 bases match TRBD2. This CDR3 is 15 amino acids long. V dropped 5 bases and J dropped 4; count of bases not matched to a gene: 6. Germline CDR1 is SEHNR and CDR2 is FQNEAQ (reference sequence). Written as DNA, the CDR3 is TGTGCCAGCAGCCCATACGGACTAGCGGGAGAGACCCAGTACTTC. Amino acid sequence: CASSPYGLAGETQYF.

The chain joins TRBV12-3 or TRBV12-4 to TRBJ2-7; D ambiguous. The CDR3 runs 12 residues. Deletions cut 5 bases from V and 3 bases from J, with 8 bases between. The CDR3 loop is CASSRQCYEQYF. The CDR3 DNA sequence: TGTGCCAGCAGTCGTCAGTGCTACGAGCAGTACTTC.

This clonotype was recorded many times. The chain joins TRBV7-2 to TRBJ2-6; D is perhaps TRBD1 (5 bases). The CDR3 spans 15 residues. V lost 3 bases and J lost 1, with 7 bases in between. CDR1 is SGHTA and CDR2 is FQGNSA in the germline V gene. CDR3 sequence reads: CASSFQGSGANVLTF. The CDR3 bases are TGTGCCAGCAGCTTTCAGGGTTCTGGGGCCAACGTCCTGACTTTC.

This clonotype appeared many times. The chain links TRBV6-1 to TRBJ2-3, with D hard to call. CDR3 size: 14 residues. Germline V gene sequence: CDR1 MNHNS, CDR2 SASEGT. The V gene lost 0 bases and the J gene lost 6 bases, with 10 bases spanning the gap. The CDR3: CASSEATRRDTQYF. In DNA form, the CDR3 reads TGTGCCAGCAGTGAAGCGACACGCCGGGATACGCAGTATTTT.

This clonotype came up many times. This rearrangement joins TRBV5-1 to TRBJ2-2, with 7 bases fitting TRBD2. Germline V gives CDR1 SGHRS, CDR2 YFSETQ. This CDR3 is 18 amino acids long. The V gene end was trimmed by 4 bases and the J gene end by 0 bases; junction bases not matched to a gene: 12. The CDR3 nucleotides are TGCGCCAGCAGCCCCGGTTTTAGCGGGTCGACGAACACCGGGGAGCTGTTTTTT. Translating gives CASSPGFSGSTNTGELFF.

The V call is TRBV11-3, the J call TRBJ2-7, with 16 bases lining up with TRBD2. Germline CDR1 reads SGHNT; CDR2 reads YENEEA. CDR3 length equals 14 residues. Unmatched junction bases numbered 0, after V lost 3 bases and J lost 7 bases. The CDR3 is CASSLGLAGGEQYF. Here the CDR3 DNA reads TGTGCCAGCAGCTTGGGACTAGCGGGAGGGGAGCAGTACTTC.